This TCR beta chain was identified in a study of PD-L1 blockade in urothelial cancer. About the research overall: Each blood sample yielded a median of 141,255 T cells.

Some clones are missing from TCRdb's copy, which holds only in-frame ones; the method was immunoSEQ multiplex PCR. The sample shows around 100,000 clones, about 90% of them seen only once. The sample was PBMCs, taken around atezolizumab (anti-PD-L1) treatment. The sequence was collected from a woman aged 80 or over with urothelial cancer.

The CDR3 reads CATGLAGESYNEQFF. The CDR3 DNA reads as TGTGCCACCGGACTAGCGGGGGAGTCCTACAATGAGCAGTTCTTC. The V gene is TRBV6-5, the J gene TRBJ2-1; 13 bases align to TRBD2. Germline assignment: CDR1 MNHEY and CDR2 SVGAGI. J gave up 1 base and V 10 bases, and 4 bases lay outside the gene matches. This CDR3 has 15 residues.